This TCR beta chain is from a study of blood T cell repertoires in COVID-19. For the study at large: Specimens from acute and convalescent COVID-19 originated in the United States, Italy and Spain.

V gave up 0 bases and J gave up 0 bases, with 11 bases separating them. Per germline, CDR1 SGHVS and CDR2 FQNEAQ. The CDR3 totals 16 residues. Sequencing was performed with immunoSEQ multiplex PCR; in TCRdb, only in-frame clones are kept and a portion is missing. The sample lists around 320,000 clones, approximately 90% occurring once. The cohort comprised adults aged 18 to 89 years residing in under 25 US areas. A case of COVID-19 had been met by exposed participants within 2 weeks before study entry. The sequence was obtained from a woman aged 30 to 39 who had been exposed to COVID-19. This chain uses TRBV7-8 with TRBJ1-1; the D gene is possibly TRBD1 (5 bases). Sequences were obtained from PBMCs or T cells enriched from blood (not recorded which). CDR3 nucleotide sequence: TGTGCCAGCAGCTTAGCATCGGGGGAGGTGAACACTGAAGCTTTCTTT. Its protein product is CASSLASGEVNTEAFF.